What follows are 30 T cell receptor beta chains derived from one specimen sequenced in a study of blood T cell repertoires in COVID-19. TCRdb's table, derived via immunoSEQ multiplex PCR, lists solely in-frame clones and lacks some. The table lists about 220,000 clones, under 90% of them singletons. The sample comprised peripheral blood. The source is a woman aged 55-75 years who had recovered from COVID-19.

This clone appeared once. V usage is TRBV24-1 and J usage is TRBJ2-5; D may be TRBD1 (6 bases). Germline assignment: CDR1 KGHDR and CDR2 SFDVKD. Trimming took 2 bases from V and 5 from J, leaving 20 bases between them. This CDR3 has 17 residues. The CDR3 is CATSDSSRGGGRETQYF. The CDR3 region has the DNA TGTGCCACCAGTGATTCCTCACGAGGTGGGGGCAGGGAGACCCAGTACTTC.

This clone appeared a few times. V is TRBV2 and J is TRBJ2-5, with 7 bases lining up with TRBD2. V shed 2 bases, J shed 2 bases, and the junction held 2 bases outside the gene matches. The germline CDR1 and CDR2 sequences are SNHLY and FYNNEI. The CDR3 has 14 residues. The CDR3 protein is CASSEWGGQETQYF. The DNA of the CDR3 is TGTGCCAGCAGTGAATGGGGGGGACAAGAGACCCAGTACTTC. Complete variable domain (other parts from reference TRBV2 and TRBJ2-5): EPEVTQTPSHQVTQMGQEVILRCVPISNHLYFYWYRQILGQKVEFLVSFYNNEISEKSEIFDDQFSVERPDGSNFTLKIRSTKLEDSAMYFCASSEWGGQETQYFGPGTRLLVL.

This clone has just a few counts. This sequence joins TRBV19 and TRBJ1-5, with D possibly TRBD1 on 6 matching bases. Trimming removed 4 bases at V and 4 bases at J, with 14 bases between. Germline V lookup: CDR1 LNHDA, CDR2 SQIVND (reference sequence). The CDR3 is 15 amino acids. The CDR3 sequence is CASSTTLRGNQPQHF. CDR3 coding DNA: TGTGCCAGTAGTACTACCCTCAGGGGAAATCAGCCCCAGCATTTT.

The gene calls are TRBV21-1 and TRBJ2-2; the table names TRBD2, a call not compared with the DNA. TRBV21-1 is reported as a pseudogene. The CDR3 covers 17 residues. DNA of the CDR3: TGTGCCAGCAGCGGCCTAGCGGGGGGGCAGGGCACCGGGGAGCTGTTTTTT. It codes for CASSGLAGGQGTGELFF.

The V gene is TRBV28, the J gene TRBJ1-5; weak D call: TRBD1 (5 bases). Deletions cut 9 bases from V and 6 bases from J, with 9 bases between. The germline V gene has CDR1 MDHEN and CDR2 SYDVKM. This CDR3 is built from 11 residues. The CDR3 sequence is CARPQGQPQHF. CDR3 in DNA: TGTGCCAGACCCCAGGGTCAGCCCCAGCATTTT.

The J gene is TRBJ2-1, the V gene TRBV5-6; 9 bases fit TRBD2. The germline CDR1 and CDR2 sequences are SGHDT and YYEEEE. The CDR3 contains 16 residues. V lost 4 bases, J lost 7 bases, and 12 bases stayed unmatched. In DNA form, the CDR3 reads TGTGCCAGCAGCCCGGACGCGGGGGGGCTTCAGAATGAGCAGTTCTTC. Translated, it gives CASSPDAGGLQNEQFF.

The V call is TRBV7-3, the J call TRBJ2-3, with 9 bases matching TRBD1. Trimming at V came to 4 bases and at J to 0 bases, leaving 5 bases not matched to a gene. This CDR3 is 16 amino acids long. Germline V gene sequence: CDR1 SGHTA, CDR2 FQGTGA. The CDR3: CASSSLGQGSTDTQYF. The CDR3 nucleotides are TGTGCCAGCAGCTCGCTCGGACAGGGGAGCACAGATACGCAGTATTTT.

This sequence joins TRBV3-1 (or the pseudogene TRBV3-2) and TRBJ1-3; D not resolved. Germline CDR1 and CDR2: LGHDT and YNNKEL (reference sequence). The CDR3 spans 14 residues. V lost 2 bases to trimming and J lost 0 bases, with 5 bases between them. CDR3 amino acids: CASSQRDSGNTIYF. DNA of the CDR3: TGTGCCAGCAGCCAACGGGACTCTGGAAACACCATATATTTT.

This chain links TRBV19 with TRBJ2-7; 9 nucleotides agree with TRBD1. The germline V gene encodes CDR1 LNHDA and CDR2 SQIVND (reference sequence). CDR3 length: 16 residues. V trimming: 5 bases; J trimming: 3 bases; junction bases outside the gene matches: 11. The CDR3 bases are TGTGCCAGTAGTCCCGAGGGACAGGGAGCGCTCTACGAGCAGTACTTC. It codes for CASSPEGQGALYEQYF.

This clone has just one count. The V and J genes are TRBV30 and TRBJ1-2, with a tentative D call TRBD1 (5 bases). Per the germline V gene, CDR1 is GTSNPN and CDR2 is SVGIG (reference sequence). V dropped 0 bases and J dropped 6 bases, with 20 bases sitting between them. The CDR3 has 16 amino acids. For the CDR3, the DNA is TGTGCCTGGAGTGTCCTGGGGTCGGGGGGGAAGGATGGCTACACCTTC. Its protein is CAWSVLGSGGKDGYTF.

This clone has only one observation. This sequence joins TRBV7-9 and TRBJ2-1; D uncertain. V dropped 4 bases and J dropped 4 bases, with 11 bases sitting between them. This CDR3 is built from 14 residues. From germline, CDR1 is SEHNR and CDR2 FQNEAQ (reference sequence). DNA of the CDR3: TGTGCCAGCAGCTACGGGTACAAGTACAATGAGCAGTTCTTC. Encoded protein: CASSYGYKYNEQFF.

This chain links TRBV11-2 with TRBJ1-1, with D hard to call. Germline CDR1 reads SGHAT; CDR2 reads FQNNGV. V was cut by 6 bases and J by 8 bases, with 16 bases left in between. This CDR3 comprises 13 residues. As DNA, the CDR3 is TGTGCCAGCAGTCGGTCTACTCTAGAAGAAGCTTTCTTT. Translated, it gives CASSRSTLEEAFF.

V is TRBV12-3 or TRBV12-4 and J is TRBJ1-5; maybe TRBD1 (5 bases). The CDR3 is made up of 13 amino acids. The V end was cut by 3 bases, the J end by 6 bases, with 9 bases between. The CDR3 coding sequence is TGTGCCAGCAGTTTTGGGGGGGGTCAGCCCCAGCATTTT. Its translation is CASSFGGGQPQHF.

This clone was found once. The chain uses TRBV19 and TRBJ1-2; D unclear. This CDR3 has 14 residues. CDR1 is LNHDA, CDR2 SQIVND, per germline (reference sequence). With 6 bases removed from V and 2 bases from J, the gap between germline ends came to 13 bases. The CDR3, as DNA: TGTGCCAGTAGCTGGGAGGACGGAAACTATGGCTACACCTTC. It translates to CASSWEDGNYGYTF.

A single count supports this clone. The chain is built from TRBV9 and TRBJ1-1; D is unclear. Germline V gene lookup returns CDR1 SGDLS and CDR2 YYNGEE. V was trimmed by 4 bases and J by 5 bases, leaving 15 bases between them. The CDR3 runs 14 residues. The CDR3 here is CASSPRPFGTEAFF. CDR3 bases: TGTGCCAGCAGCCCCAGGCCCTTTGGGACTGAAGCTTTCTTT.

The chain joins TRBV28 to TRBJ1-5; 8 nucleotides match TRBD1. CDR1 and CDR2 from the germline V gene are MDHEN and SYDVKM. V was pared by 6 bases and J by 5 bases, with 0 bases of the junction left unmatched. The CDR3 has 12 residues. The CDR3, as DNA: TGTGCCAGCAGGACAGGGGATCAGCCCCAGCATTTT. This gives the protein CASRTGDQPQHF.

The chain uses TRBV5-1 and TRBJ2-3; 13 nucleotides match TRBD2. V lost 0 bases and J lost 13; bases outside the gene matches: 2. This CDR3 contains 13 residues. Looked up from germline, CDR1 is SGHRS and CDR2 is YFSETQ. In DNA, the CDR3 is TGCGCCAGCAGCTTGGGGGGACTAGCGGGGAAGTATTTT. Its protein product is CASSLGGLAGKYF.

In DNA form, the CDR3 reads TGTGCCAGCAGCTTAAAGGGGGCGCGAGTTAAGGAAGGGACTGAAGCTTTCTTT. This translates into CASSLKGARVKEGTEAFF. The chain couples TRBV7-9 to TRBJ1-1, with 7 nucleotides matching TRBD1. This CDR3 has 18 amino acids. Trimming cost V 2 bases and J 5 bases; bases outside gene matches: 17. The germline gives CDR1 SEHNR, CDR2 FQNEAQ (reference sequence).

The chain links TRBV11-2 to TRBJ2-7, with a weak D call TRBD1 (6 bases). The V and J ends lost 5 bases and 2 bases respectively, with 13 bases between them. From germline, CDR1 is SGHAT and CDR2 FQNNGV. The CDR3 consists of 14 residues. The CDR3 is CASSLDSPTYEQYF. As DNA, the CDR3 is TGTGCCAGCAGCCTGGACAGCCCTACCTACGAGCAGTACTTC. Full variable domain (missing parts from reference TRBV11-2 and TRBJ2-7): EAGVAQSPRYKIIEKRQSVAFWCNPISGHATLYWYQQILGQGPKLLIQFQNNGVVDDSQLPKDRFSAERLKGVDSTLKIQPAKLEDSAVYLCASSLDSPTYEQYFGPGTRLTVT.

The chain joins TRBV3-1 (or the pseudogene TRBV3-2) to TRBJ2-1; D not resolved. V lost 8 bases and J 10 bases, leaving 9 bases between the germline ends. Germline loops: CDR1 LGHDT, CDR2 YNNKEL (reference sequence). The CDR3 is 10 amino acids. The CDR3 DNA is TGTGCCAGCGGCCGTCCAGAGCAGTTCTTC. It codes for CASGRPEQFF.

V is TRBV7-2 and J is TRBJ2-3, with 8 bases lining up with TRBD2. The CDR3 totals 12 residues. CDR1 is SGHTA and CDR2 is FQGNSA in the germline V gene. The CDR3 sequence is CANRGGEDTQYF. The CDR3 DNA is TGTGCTAACCGGGGGGGGGAAGATACGCAGTATTTT.

The rearrangement uses TRBV10-3 and TRBJ2-1, with 11 bases aligning to TRBD2. From germline, CDR1 is ENHRY and CDR2 SYGVKD. There are 14 residues in the CDR3. Trimming took 9 bases from V and 6 from J; bases not matched to a gene: 7. The CDR3 nucleotides read TGTGCCATTAGCGGGGGGGCAGGAGGCAATGAGCAGTTCTTC. The encoded protein is CAISGGAGGNEQFF.

This sequence joins TRBV27 and TRBJ1-1, with 8 bases matching TRBD1. CDR1 is MNHEY and CDR2 is SMNVEV in the germline V gene (reference sequence). The CDR3 spans 14 residues. The V segment lost 5 bases and the J segment 4 bases; nucleotides outside the gene matches: 6. This CDR3 is CASSPGTGGTEAFF. The CDR3 coding sequence is TGTGCCAGCAGTCCAGGGACAGGCGGCACTGAAGCTTTCTTT.

V gene TRBV11-1 combines with J gene TRBJ2-7; 9 bases match TRBD1. This CDR3 contains 16 residues. J was trimmed by 3 bases and V by 3 bases; bases with no gene match: 9. CDR1 and CDR2 from the germline V gene are SGHAT and FQDESV (reference sequence). The CDR3 sequence: CASSFGPQGAIYEQYF. DNA of the CDR3: TGTGCCAGCAGCTTTGGCCCACAGGGGGCTATCTACGAGCAGTACTTC.

V is TRBV7-3 and J is TRBJ2-3; 10 bases agree with TRBD2. This CDR3 comprises 15 residues. Germline V CDR1 and CDR2: SGHTA, FQGTGA. V was clipped by 5 bases and J by 5 bases; unmatched bases: 7. The CDR3 coding sequence is TGTGCCAGCAGCCCAACTAGCGGGGAGTTAGATACGCAGTATTTT. It encodes CASSPTSGELDTQYF.

The chain uses TRBV27 and TRBJ1-1; 7 nucleotides match TRBD1. CDR1 and CDR2 from the germline V gene are MNHEY and SMNVEV (reference sequence). J was trimmed by 0 bases and V by 4 bases; bases with no gene match: 8. The CDR3 covers 16 residues. CDR3 bases: TGTGCCAGCAGTTCCACTCGGACAGGAATGAACACTGAAGCTTTCTTT. Translation: CASSSTRTGMNTEAFF.

This clone was seen a handful of times. The chain uses TRBV9 and TRBJ1-2; D is uncertain. V shed 3 bases and J shed 7 bases, with 16 bases lying between them. The germline gives CDR1 SGDLS, CDR2 YYNGEE. CDR3 length: 14 residues. The CDR3 coding sequence is TGTGCCAGCAGCGCCGCCGAGGGTGTCTCTGGCTACACCTTC. Protein: CASSAAEGVSGYTF.

This chain connects TRBV19 to TRBJ1-1, with 7 bases matching TRBD1. CDR1 and CDR2 from the germline V gene are LNHDA and SQIVND (reference sequence). The CDR3 consists of 15 residues. The V gene end was trimmed by 4 bases and the J gene end by 5 bases; junction bases not matched to a gene: 10. Written as DNA, the CDR3 is TGTGCCAGTAGTACCTACAGGGGAATTAGGACTGAAGCTTTCTTT. Translation: CASSTYRGIRTEAFF.

The chain carries TRBV7-6 and TRBJ2-7; 8 bases fit TRBD2. Germline V lookup: CDR1 SGHVS, CDR2 FNYEAQ. After removal of 5 bases from V and 3 bases from J, the junction contained 9 bases not matched to a gene. The CDR3 totals 15 residues. CDR3 sequence reads: CASSDLRGVVYEQYF. CDR3 bases: TGTGCCAGCAGCGACTTGCGGGGGGTGGTCTACGAGCAGTACTTC.

The chain employs TRBV15 and TRBJ2-7; 7 positions agree with TRBD2. The CDR3 totals 17 residues. Germline V lookup: CDR1 LNHNV, CDR2 YYDKDF (reference sequence). V shed 5 bases and J 2 bases; nucleotides not matched to a gene: 15. The CDR3 loop is CATSETEGGGGTYEQYF. The CDR3 coding sequence is TGTGCCACCAGCGAGACGGAGGGCGGCGGGGGAACCTACGAGCAGTACTTC.